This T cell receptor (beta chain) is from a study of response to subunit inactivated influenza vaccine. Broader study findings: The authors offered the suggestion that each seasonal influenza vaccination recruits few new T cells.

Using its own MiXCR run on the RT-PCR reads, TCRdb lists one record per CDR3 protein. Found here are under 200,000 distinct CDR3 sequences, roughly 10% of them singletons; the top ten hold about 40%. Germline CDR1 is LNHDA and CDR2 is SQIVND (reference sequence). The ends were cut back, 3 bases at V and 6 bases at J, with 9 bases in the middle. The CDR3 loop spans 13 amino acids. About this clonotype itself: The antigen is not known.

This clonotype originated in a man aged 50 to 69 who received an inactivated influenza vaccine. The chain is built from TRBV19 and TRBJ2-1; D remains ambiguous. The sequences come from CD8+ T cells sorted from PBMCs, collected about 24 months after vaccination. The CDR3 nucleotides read TGTGCCAGTAGTATGTCTCTTACCAATGAGCAGTTCTTC. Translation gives CASSMSLTNEQFF.